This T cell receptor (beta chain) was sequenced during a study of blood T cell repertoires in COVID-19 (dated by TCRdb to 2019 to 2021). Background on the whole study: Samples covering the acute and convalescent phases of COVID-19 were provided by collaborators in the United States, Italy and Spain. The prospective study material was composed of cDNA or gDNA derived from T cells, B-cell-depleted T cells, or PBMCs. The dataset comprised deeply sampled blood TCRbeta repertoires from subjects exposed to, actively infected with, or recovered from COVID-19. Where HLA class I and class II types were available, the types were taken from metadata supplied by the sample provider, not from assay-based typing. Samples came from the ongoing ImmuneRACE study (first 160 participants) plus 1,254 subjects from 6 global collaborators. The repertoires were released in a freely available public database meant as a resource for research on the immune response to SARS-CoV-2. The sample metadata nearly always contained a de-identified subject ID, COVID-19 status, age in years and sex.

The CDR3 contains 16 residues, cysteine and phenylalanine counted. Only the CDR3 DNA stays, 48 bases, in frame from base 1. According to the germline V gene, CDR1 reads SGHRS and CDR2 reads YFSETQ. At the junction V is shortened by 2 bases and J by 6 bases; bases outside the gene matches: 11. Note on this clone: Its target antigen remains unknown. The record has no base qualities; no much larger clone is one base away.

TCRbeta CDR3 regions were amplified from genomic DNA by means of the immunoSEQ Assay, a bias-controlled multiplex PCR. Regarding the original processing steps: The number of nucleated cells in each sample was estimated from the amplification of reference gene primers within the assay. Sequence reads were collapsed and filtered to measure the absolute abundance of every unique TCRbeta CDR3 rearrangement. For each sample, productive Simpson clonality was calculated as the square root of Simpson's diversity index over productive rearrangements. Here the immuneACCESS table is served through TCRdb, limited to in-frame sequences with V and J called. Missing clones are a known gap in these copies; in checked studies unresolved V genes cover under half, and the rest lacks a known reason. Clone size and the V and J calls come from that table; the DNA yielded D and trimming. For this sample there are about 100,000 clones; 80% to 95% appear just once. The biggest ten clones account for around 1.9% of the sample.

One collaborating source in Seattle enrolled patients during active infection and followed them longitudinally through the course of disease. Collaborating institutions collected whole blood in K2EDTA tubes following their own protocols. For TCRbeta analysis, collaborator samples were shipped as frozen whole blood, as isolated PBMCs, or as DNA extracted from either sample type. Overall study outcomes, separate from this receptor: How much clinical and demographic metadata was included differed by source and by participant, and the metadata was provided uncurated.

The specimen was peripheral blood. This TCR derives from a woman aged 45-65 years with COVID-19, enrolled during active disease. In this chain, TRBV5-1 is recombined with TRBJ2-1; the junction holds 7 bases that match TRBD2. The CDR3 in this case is CASSLSTSPALNEQFF. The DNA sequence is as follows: TGCGCCAGCAGCTTATCGACTAGCCCGGCGCTCAATGAGCAGTTCTTC.